This TCR beta chain was retrieved from a study of blood T cell repertoires in COVID-19 (TCRdb year 2020). In the study overall: The collaborator samples originated in the United States, Italy and Spain and spanned the acute and convalescent phases of COVID-19. The material from the prospective study consisted of cDNA or gDNA derived from T cells, B-cell-depleted T cells, or PBMCs. Deeply sampled blood TCRbeta repertoires from subjects exposed to, actively infected with, or recovered from COVID-19 were included in the dataset. The repertoires were released in a freely available public database intended as a resource for research on the immune response to SARS-CoV-2. Samples were obtained from the ongoing ImmuneRACE study (first 160 participants) and from 1,254 subjects provided by 6 global collaborators. A de-identified subject ID, COVID-19 status, age in years and sex were almost always included in the sample metadata. Where available, HLA class I and class II types were taken from metadata supplied by the sample provider and were not determined by assay-based typing. General study outcomes and caveats: The quantity of clinical and demographic metadata differed by source and by participant and was supplied without curation.

Clipping removes 4 bases from V and 0 bases from J, with 6 as the unmatched junction base count. The CDR3 sequence holds 16 residues, the cysteine and phenylalanine included. The read is trimmed to its CDR3 DNA, 48 bases read in frame from base 1. The germline V gene encodes CDR1 KGHSH and CDR2 LQKENI. Details on this clone: Its antigen is unknown. No quality values exist for individual bases; no much larger clone is one base distant.

TCRbeta CDR3 regions were amplified from genomic DNA by means of the immunoSEQ Assay, a bias-controlled multiplex PCR. As for the authors' bioinformatics: Within the assay, amplification of reference gene primers was used to estimate how many nucleated cells each sample contained. Sequence reads were collapsed and filtered to measure the absolute abundance of every unique TCRbeta CDR3 rearrangement. Productive Simpson clonality was computed per sample as the square root of Simpson's diversity index over productive rearrangements. Held by TCRdb, this immuneACCESS table contains in-frame sequences only and omits some clones. Under half of the omission traces to an unresolved V gene where checked; the cause of the rest is unknown. D and trimming were read from the DNA, whereas the V and J calls and clone size are those reported in that table. For this sample there are under 50,000 clones; 70% to 90% appear just once. Approximately 5% of the sample belongs to the ten largest clones.

One collaborating source in Seattle enrolled patients while the patients were actively infected and followed the patients over time throughout the course of disease. Whole blood was collected in K2EDTA tubes by collaborating institutions according to the institutions' own protocols. For TCRbeta analysis, collaborator samples were shipped as frozen whole blood, as isolated PBMCs, or as DNA extracted from either sample type. The sequence links TRBV18 to TRBJ1-3; TRBD1 agrees with 7 junctional bases. Input material: peripheral blood. The clonotype originates from a man in his fifties or sixties with COVID-19, enrolled during active disease. The nucleotide sequence is TGTGCCAGCTCACAGGGACAGAGAGTCTCTGGAAACACCATATATTTT. Its translation is CASSQGQRVSGNTIYF.